A selection of T cell receptor beta chains follows, all from one sample in a study of cytomegalovirus exposure and HLA in healthy donors. Data came from immunoSEQ multiplex PCR; TCRdb stores just in-frame clones and leaves some out. The profile shows about 130,000 clones, approximately 92% of them singletons. The specimen sequenced was PBMCs. Receptors were obtained from a young woman in good health and CMV-seronegative. Both conserved end residues are part of each CDR3. A D gene is named only where the DNA matches it firmly. Clone size is stated in some rows and not others, as once, few, many or a class when expanded.

.	TRBJ2-1	TRBV12-5	.	TGTGCTAGTGGTTCAGGGCAGGGGTCCTACAATGAGCAGTTCTTC	CASGSGQGSYNEQFF
.	TRBJ1-1	TRBV7-9	.	TGTGCCAGCAGCAGGGTCCGGGGTGGCACTGAAGCTTTCTTT	CASSRVRGGTEAFF
.	TRBJ1-5	TRBV19	.	TGTGCCAGTGCGGGAGGGACCTCGAGCAATCAGCCCCAGCATTTT	CASAGGTSSNQPQHF
.	TRBJ1-5	TRBV5-1	.	TGCGCCAGCAGCCCTAGAGCAGAGGGTCAGCCCCAGCATTTT	CASSPRAEGQPQHF
.	TRBJ1-6	TRBV6-5	.	TGTGCCAGCAGTTACGAAGGAGTATCAAGGTCACCCCTCCACTTT	CASSYEGVSRSPLHF
.	TRBJ1-2	TRBV2	.	TGTGCCAGCAGTGAACAAGGGGGAGTCGGGTATGGCTACACCTTC	CASSEQGGVGYGYTF
.	TRBJ1-2	TRBV18	.	TGTGCCAGCTCACCTGACGGGATCTATGGCTACACCTTC	CASSPDGIYGYTF
.	TRBJ1-6	TRBV7-2	TRBD1	TGTGCCAGCAGCTTAGGGGTGGCAGGGGGCCCCTGGATCCACTTT	CASSLGVAGGPWIHF
.	TRBJ2-1	TRBV11-1	.	TGTGCCAGCAGCCCCAGTTCGGCGGGGCCATACAATGAGCAGTTCTTC	CASSPSSAGPYNEQFF
.	TRBJ2-3	TRBV5-1	.	TGCGCCAGCAGCTTCGGCGGGTGGTGGGGGGTCAGCACAGATACGCAGTATTTT	CASSFGGWWGVSTDTQYF
.	TRBJ1-4	TRBV19	TRBD1	TGTGCCAGTAGCATTCAAGGACAGGGAGGACGCGAAAAACTGTTTTTT	CASSIQGQGGREKLFF
few	TRBJ2-7	TRBV4-1	.	TGCGCCAGCAGCCAAGATCGGGACTACGAGCAGTACTTC	CASSQDRDYEQYF